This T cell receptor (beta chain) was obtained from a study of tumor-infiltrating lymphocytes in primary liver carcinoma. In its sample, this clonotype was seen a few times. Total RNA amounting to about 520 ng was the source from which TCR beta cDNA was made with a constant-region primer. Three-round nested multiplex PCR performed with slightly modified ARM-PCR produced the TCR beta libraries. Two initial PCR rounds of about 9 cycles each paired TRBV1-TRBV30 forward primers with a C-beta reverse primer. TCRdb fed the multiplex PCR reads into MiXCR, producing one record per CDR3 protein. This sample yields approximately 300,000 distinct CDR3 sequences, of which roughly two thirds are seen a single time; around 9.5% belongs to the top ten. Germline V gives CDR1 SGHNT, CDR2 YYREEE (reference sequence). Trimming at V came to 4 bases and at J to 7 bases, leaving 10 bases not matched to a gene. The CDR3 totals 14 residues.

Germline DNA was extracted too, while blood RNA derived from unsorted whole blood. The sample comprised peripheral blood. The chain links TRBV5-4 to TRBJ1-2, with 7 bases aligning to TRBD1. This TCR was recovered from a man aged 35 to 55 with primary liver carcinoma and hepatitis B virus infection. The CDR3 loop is CASSARQGWSGYTF. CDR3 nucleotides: TGTGCCAGCAGCGCTAGACAGGGCTGGAGTGGCTACACCTTC.